Listed below are T cell receptor beta chains from one sample, sequenced in a study of blood T cells in healthy people across ages. From the 5' RACE reads, TCRdb called clonotypes with MiXCR, one entry per CDR3 protein. The sample has some 1.4 million distinct CDR3 sequences, roughly 40% seen once. Sequencing was done on a sample of blood. All receptors come from a woman aged 18-29 years in good health. Both conserved end residues are part of each CDR3. A D gene is named only where the DNA matches it firmly. For some rows the clone size is stated as once, few or many, or as a class when expanded; others skip it.

V: TRBV12-3/TRBV12-4
size: -
D: TRBD1
J: TRBJ1-1
CDR3: CASRSGQGVTEAFF
DNA: TGTGCCAGCAGATCGGGACAGGGGGTTACTGAAGCTTTCTTT

V: TRBV10-3
size: -
D: TRBD2
J: TRBJ2-1
CDR3: CAIKLTSGEVSYNEQFF
DNA: TGTGCCATCAAACTCACTAGCGGGGAAGTCTCCTACAATGAGCAGTTCTTC

V: TRBV20-1
size: few
D: TRBD2
J: TRBJ2-5
CDR3: CSAEAGVAETQYF
DNA: TGCAGCGCCGAGGCGGGAGTGGCAGAGACCCAGTACTTC

V: TRBV7-9
size: many
D: -
J: TRBJ2-1
CDR3: CASSLQAPYNEQFF
DNA: TGTGCCAGCAGCTTACAGGCGCCATACAATGAGCAGTTCTTC

V: TRBV6-1
size: -
D: TRBD2
J: TRBJ2-3
CDR3: CASSTLSGGSVADTQYF
DNA: TGTGCCAGCAGTACCCTCAGTGGCGGGAGTGTAGCAGATACGCAGTATTTT

V: TRBV29-1
size: -
D: TRBD1
J: TRBJ1-1
CDR3: CSVHRTGMNTEAFF
DNA: TGCAGCGTGCACCGGACAGGGATGAACACTGAAGCTTTCTTT

V: TRBV24-1
size: -
D: -
J: TRBJ2-7
CDR3: CATSDPHRQAGEQYF
DNA: TGTGCCACCAGTGACCCTCATAGACAGGCGGGGGAGCAGTACTTC

V: TRBV6-5
size: few
D: -
J: TRBJ1-5
CDR3: CASRLRQISPRDQPQHF
DNA: TGTGCCAGCAGATTAAGACAGATTAGCCCAAGGGATCAGCCCCAGCATTTT

V: TRBV20-1
size: once
D: TRBD1
J: TRBJ1-6
CDR3: CSAHKGASHALHF
DNA: TGCAGTGCACACAAGGGGGCGTCCCATGCCCTCCACTTT

V: TRBV5-1
size: -
D: -
J: TRBJ2-1
CDR3: CASSAADKHDYNEQFF
DNA: TGCGCCAGCAGCGCGGCCGACAAGCATGACTACAATGAGCAGTTCTTC

V: TRBV11-1
size: many
D: -
J: TRBJ2-7
CDR3: CASSLLTDSYEQYF
DNA: TGTGCCAGCAGCCTCCTGACTGACTCCTACGAGCAGTACTTC

V: TRBV28
size: -
D: TRBD2
J: TRBJ2-7
CDR3: CASNSGSGGGSYEQYF
DNA: TGTGCCAGCAACTCGGGTAGCGGGGGGGGATCCTACGAGCAGTACTTC

V: TRBV6-1
size: -
D: -
J: TRBJ2-3
CDR3: CASSGWDSPITDTQYF
DNA: TGTGCCAGCAGTGGATGGGACTCGCCTATTACAGATACGCAGTATTTT

V: TRBV5-1
size: -
D: -
J: TRBJ2-7
CDR3: CASSPGVTSYEQYF
DNA: TGCGCCAGCAGCCCCGGGGTTACGAGTTACGAGCAGTACTTC

V: TRBV6-6
size: -
D: -
J: TRBJ2-1
CDR3: CASNGGAARGEQFF
DNA: TGTGCCAGCAACGGCGGGGCGGCTAGGGGTGAGCAGTTCTTC

V: TRBV7-2
size: many
D: -
J: TRBJ2-7
CDR3: CASSPGLHSSYEQYF
DNA: TGTGCCAGCAGCCCAGGACTGCACTCTTCCTACGAGCAGTACTTC

V: TRBV4-1
size: once
D: -
J: TRBJ2-7
CDR3: CASSQDYGQPYEQYF
DNA: TGCGCCAGCAGCCAAGATTACGGGCAGCCCTACGAGCAGTACTTC

V: TRBV29-1
size: -
D: -
J: TRBJ2-7
CDR3: CSVHSAGGGYEQYF
DNA: TGCAGCGTGCACTCTGCCGGGGGAGGATACGAGCAGTACTTC

V: TRBV7-9
size: -
D: -
J: TRBJ2-7
CDR3: CASTGYLSDAYEQYF
DNA: TGTGCCAGCACCGGCTATCTGTCTGACGCCTACGAGCAGTACTTC

V: TRBV27
size: -
D: -
J: TRBJ2-7
CDR3: CASSPSRTSSYEQYF
DNA: TGTGCCAGCAGTCCCTCCAGGACTTCCTCCTACGAGCAGTACTTC

V: TRBV5-1
size: -
D: TRBD2
J: TRBJ2-1
CDR3: CASASGGFNEQFF
DNA: TGCGCCAGCGCCTCGGGAGGGTTCAATGAGCAGTTCTTC

V: TRBV2
size: -
D: -
J: TRBJ1-2
CDR3: CASSPGPASYGYTF
DNA: TGTGCCAGCAGTCCGGGTCCCGCTAGCTATGGCTACACCTTC

V: TRBV11-2
size: -
D: TRBD1
J: TRBJ2-7
CDR3: CASSSDRVTYEQYF
DNA: TGTGCCAGCAGCTCGGACAGGGTAACCTACGAGCAGTACTTC

V: TRBV18
size: -
D: -
J: TRBJ2-1
CDR3: CASSPPQGREFIREQFF
DNA: TGTGCCAGCTCACCCCCGCAGGGGCGGGAGTTCATTCGGGAGCAGTTCTTC

V: TRBV9
size: few
D: -
J: TRBJ2-1
CDR3: CASSVEGTHNEQFF
DNA: TGTGCCAGCAGCGTGGAAGGGACCCACAATGAGCAGTTCTTC

V: TRBV4-2
size: -
D: -
J: TRBJ2-3
CDR3: CASSHRSFGTDTQYF
DNA: TGTGCCAGCAGCCACCGGAGTTTTGGCACAGATACGCAGTATTTT

V: TRBV3-1
size: -
D: -
J: TRBJ2-7
CDR3: CASSQDPVGEQYF
DNA: TGTGCCAGCAGCCAAGATCCGGTTGGCGAGCAGTACTTC

V: TRBV5-1
size: few
D: TRBD2
J: TRBJ2-2
CDR3: CASSSPVVAGTNTGELFF
DNA: TGCGCCAGCAGCTCCCCAGTGGTAGCGGGGACGAACACCGGGGAGCTGTTTTTT

V: TRBV14
size: few
D: -
J: TRBJ2-3
CDR3: CASTSPGNTDTQYF
DNA: TGTGCCAGCACCTCCCCAGGGAACACAGATACGCAGTATTTT

V: TRBV3-1
size: -
D: TRBD2
J: TRBJ2-2
CDR3: CASSQRGTSRTGELFF
DNA: TGTGCCAGCAGCCAAAGGGGGACTAGTCGAACCGGGGAGCTGTTTTTT